What follows are 15 T cell receptor beta chains derived from one specimen sequenced in a study of control samples from healthy donors and cancer patients. Profiling relied on immunoSEQ multiplex PCR, and the TCRdb table lists in-frame clones only, not all of them. The sample gives roughly 130,000 clones, approximately 90% of which show up once; 8.5% to 9.5% is in the top ten. What was sequenced was blood. Receptors were obtained from a woman in her thirties in good health.

The chain has TRBV9 and TRBJ2-1; 9 nucleotides match TRBD2. This CDR3 region has 15 residues. V was clipped by 0 bases and J by 5 bases; unmatched bases: 3. The germline gives CDR1 SGDLS, CDR2 YYNGEE. The CDR3 bases are TGTGCCAGCAGCGTAGGAGCGGGAGGCGACAATGAGCAGTTCTTC. Encoded protein: CASSVGAGGDNEQFF.

The chain combines TRBV5-1 with TRBJ2-4, with D perhaps TRBD1 or TRBD2 (6 bases each). Trimming removed 1 base from V and 0 bases from J, with 14 bases in between. Germline V lookup: CDR1 SGHRS, CDR2 YFSETQ. There are 17 residues in the CDR3. The CDR3 DNA follows: TGCGCCAGCAGCTTGTTGTACGGGGGCGCAGCCAAAAACATTCAGTACTTC. Its protein is CASSLLYGGAAKNIQYF.

The rearrangement joins TRBV3-1 (or the pseudogene TRBV3-2) to TRBJ2-1; D gene unclear. The germline V and J ends were trimmed by 4 bases and 1 base, with 23 bases remaining between them. The germline gives CDR1 LGHDT, CDR2 YNNKEL (reference sequence). The CDR3 runs to 19 residues. CDR3 nucleotides: TGTGCCAGCAGCCCCTCCGGCGCGCGTACGACGGAATCCTACAATGAGCAGTTCTTC. Translating gives CASSPSGARTTESYNEQFF.

The CDR3 DNA is TGTGCCAGCAGTCTCCGGACAGGGGGCAGATCCCTCCACTTT. It codes for CASSLRTGGRSLHF. The rearrangement links TRBV28 to TRBJ1-6, with 11 bases fitting TRBD1. J gave up 14 bases and V 5 bases, and 8 bases lay outside the gene matches. The CDR3 extends over 14 amino acids. The germline CDR1 and CDR2 sequences are MDHEN and SYDVKM.

Only one count was recorded for this clone. This chain uses TRBV9 with TRBJ1-3; a weak D match, TRBD1 (5 bases). The V end was cut by 5 bases, the J end by 0 bases, with 15 bases between. In germline, CDR1 is SGDLS, CDR2 YYNGEE. CDR3 size: 16 residues. The CDR3 loop is CASSGLTATSGNTIYF. The DNA of the CDR3 is TGTGCCAGCAGTGGCTTGACAGCTACCTCTGGAAACACCATATATTTT. Complete variable domain (other parts from reference TRBV9 and TRBJ1-3): DSGVTQTPKHLITATGQRVTLRCSPRSGDLSVYWYQQSLDQGLQFLIQYYNGEERAKGNILERFSAQQFPDLHSELNLSSLELGDSALYFCASSGLTATSGNTIYFGEGSWLTVV.

The V call is TRBV10-1, the J call TRBJ1-1, with a weak D call TRBD1 (6 bases). Germline V gives CDR1 WNHNN, CDR2 SYGVQD (reference sequence). This CDR3 comprises 13 residues. V dropped 3 bases and J dropped 4 bases, with 9 bases sitting between them. The CDR3 nucleotides read TGCGCCAGCAGTGAAGACAGGCTCACTGAAGCTTTCTTT. Residues: CASSEDRLTEAFF.

This clone is a singleton in its sample. The chain is built from TRBV6-5 and TRBJ1-2; no reliable D call. The germline CDR1 and CDR2 sequences are MNHEY and SVGAGI. Trimming stripped 6 bases from V and 7 bases from J, with 18 bases between. The CDR3 covers 14 residues. This CDR3 is CASSRRGWGRGYTF. The CDR3 DNA follows: TGTGCCAGCAGCCGCAGAGGTTGGGGTCGTGGCTACACCTTC.

V and J are TRBV11-3 and TRBJ2-1, with TRBD2 matching over 7 bases. This CDR3 contains 15 residues. CDR1 and CDR2 from the germline V gene are SGHNT and YENEEA. With V trimmed by 3 bases and J by 8 bases, 10 bases remained unmatched. CDR3 region: CASSFGRTGSDEQFF. CDR3 DNA: TGTGCCAGCAGCTTCGGGAGGACGGGTTCGGATGAGCAGTTCTTC.

This sequence joins TRBV27 and TRBJ2-1; 8 nucleotides line up with TRBD2. The CDR3 length is 13 residues. Trimming at V came to 0 bases and at J to 15 bases, leaving 7 bases not matched to a gene. Looked up from germline, CDR1 is MNHEY and CDR2 is SMNVEV (reference sequence). CDR3 protein: CASSLSSGSRGFF. CDR3 bases: TGTGCCAGCAGTTTATCCAGCGGGAGTCGGGGGTTCTTC.

The chain joins TRBV24-1 to TRBJ1-2; D is uncertain. CDR3 size: 14 residues. V shed 3 bases and J shed 4 bases, with 11 bases lying between them. Germline assignment: CDR1 KGHDR and CDR2 SFDVKD. The CDR3 sequence is CATSDKGRGYGYTF. The CDR3, as DNA: TGTGCCACCAGTGATAAGGGTCGGGGCTATGGCTACACCTTC.

The V and J genes are TRBV28 and TRBJ2-1; 8 bases agree with TRBD2. The CDR3 has 14 amino acids. CDR1 and CDR2 from the germline V gene are MDHEN and SYDVKM. J gave up 5 bases and V 5 bases, and 5 bases lay outside the gene matches. The CDR3 here is CASSIAGKNNEQFF. The CDR3 DNA follows: TGTGCCAGCAGTATAGCGGGAAAAAACAATGAGCAGTTCTTC.

The chain joins TRBV19 to TRBJ2-2, with D perhaps matching TRBD2 (6 bases). Trimming shortened V by 3 bases and J by 6 bases, and 8 bases separated the two germline ends. The V gene's germline CDR1 is LNHDA and CDR2 SQIVND (reference sequence). This CDR3 region has 13 residues. CDR3 DNA sequence: TGTGCCAGTAGTATTCAGCGGGCCGGGGAGCTGTTTTTT. This translates into CASSIQRAGELFF.

This chain connects TRBV30 to TRBJ2-7; D may match TRBD1 or TRBD2 (5 bases each). Trimming left V 6 bases short and J 2 bases short, with 14 bases between. The CDR3 has 13 residues. In germline, CDR1 is GTSNPN, CDR2 SVGIG (reference sequence). CDR3 amino acids: CACARDGAYEQYF. DNA of the CDR3: TGTGCCTGCGCACGGGACGGGGCCTACGAGCAGTACTTC.

This clone has only one observation. This chain links TRBV18 with TRBJ1-2; no clear D. Germline CDR1 reads KGHSH; CDR2 reads LQKENI. This CDR3 comprises 16 residues. V lost 1 base and J lost 0, with 12 bases in between. CDR3 sequence (DNA): TGTGCCAGCTCACCACTCGGCAGACAAACTAACTATGGCTACACCTTC. This sequence encodes CASSPLGRQTNYGYTF.

This clone was found once. The V gene is TRBV7-2, the J gene TRBJ2-3; 16 bases map to TRBD2. The CDR3 has 17 residues. CDR1 and CDR2 (germline): SGHTA, FQGNSA. The J segment lost 3 bases and the V segment lost 5 bases, leaving 5 bases of the junction unmatched. CDR3 coding DNA: TGTGCCAGCAGCCCTGGGACTAGCGGGAGGGTGACAGATACGCAGTATTTT. Translated, it gives CASSPGTSGRVTDTQYF.